These 26 T cell receptor beta chains share one sample of origin, sequenced in a study of cytomegalovirus exposure and HLA in healthy donors (dated by TCRdb to about 2017). Libraries were constructed by the immunoSEQ multiplex PCR assay. A mixture of 60 forward primers for TCR Vbeta segments and 13 reverse primers for TCR Jbeta segments was used in the multiplex PCR. The immuneACCESS repertoire file appears here via TCRdb, limited to in-frame rearrangements. These files lack a portion of the clones; in checked studies, under half of the deficit traces to unresolved V genes, and the cause of the others is not known. Counted in this sample were under 200,000 clones; about 76% of them appeared once. The top ten clones comprise around 2.5% of the sample. The sequenced sample consisted of PBMCs. Receptors were obtained from a woman in her forties in good health and CMV-seropositive.

This clone was seen just once. J is TRBJ1-2 and V is TRBV4-3, with D hard to call. CDR3 length equals 14 residues. Trimming removed 4 bases from V and 2 bases from J, with 11 bases in between. Germline CDR1 and CDR2: LGHNA and YSLEER. The DNA for the CDR3 is TGCGCCAGCAGCCCAAATACAGCCAACTATGGCTACACCTTC. It is translated as CASSPNTANYGYTF.

This rearrangement joins TRBV30 to TRBJ1-2; D ambiguous. Germline CDR1 and CDR2: GTSNPN and SVGIG (reference sequence). The CDR3 consists of 11 residues. Trimming took off 0 bases at V and 8 bases at J, with 7 bases between the two ends. CDR3 sequence: CAWSVREGYTF. CDR3 nucleotides: TGTGCCTGGAGTGTACGGGAGGGCTACACCTTC.

This clone has a handful of counts. V and J are TRBV11-2 and TRBJ2-3; 13 positions agree with TRBD2. Germline CDR1 reads SGHAT; CDR2 reads FQNNGV. The CDR3 consists of 16 residues. J was trimmed by 6 bases and V by 3 bases; bases with no gene match: 6. The CDR3 loop is CASSFPLAGGRDTQYF. CDR3 nucleotides: TGTGCCAGCAGCTTCCCACTAGCGGGGGGGCGTGATACGCAGTATTTT.

The chain has TRBV2 and TRBJ1-4; D possibly corresponds to TRBD1 (6 bases). The V gene lost 7 bases and the J gene lost 3 bases, with 12 bases spanning the gap. There are 14 residues in the CDR3. In germline, CDR1 is SNHLY, CDR2 FYNNEI. The CDR3 sequence is CASKIQGPNEKLFF. In nucleotides, the CDR3 is TGTGCCAGCAAAATACAGGGACCTAATGAAAAACTGTTTTTT.

The V call is TRBV5-1, the J call TRBJ1-4; 8 bases line up with TRBD1. CDR1 and CDR2 from the germline V gene are SGHRS and YFSETQ. The CDR3 length is 15 residues. V lost 2 bases, J lost 8 bases, and 8 bases stayed unmatched. CDR3 in amino acids: CASSLTGQGGEKLFF. CDR3 nucleotides: TGCGCCAGCAGCTTAACCGGACAGGGTGGGGAAAAACTGTTTTTT.

The V and J genes are TRBV7-2 and TRBJ2-2, with D perhaps matching TRBD1 (6 bases). CDR3 length: 14 amino acids. V was shortened by 4 bases and J by 6 bases, with 12 bases between the two germline ends. Germline V CDR1 and CDR2: SGHTA, FQGNSA. The DNA for the CDR3 is TGTGCCAGCAGCTCCAACAGGGTGTCCGGGGAGCTGTTTTTT. This codes for CASSSNRVSGELFF. The full variable domain, its missing parts supplied by reference TRBV7-2 and TRBJ2-2, is GAGVSQSPSNKVTEKGKDVELRCDPISGHTALYWYRQSLGQGLEFLIYFQGNSAPDKSGLPSDRFSAERTGGSVSTLTIQRTQQEDSAVYLCASSSNRVSGELFFGEGSRLTVL.

This chain uses TRBV5-5 with TRBJ2-2, with TRBD1 identical over 8 bases. The CDR3 extends over 16 amino acids. V lost 2 bases and J lost 6; bases outside the gene matches: 9. Germline V gene lookup returns CDR1 SGHKS and CDR2 YYEKEE (reference sequence). The CDR3 reads CASSFLSGQGSGELFF. CDR3 bases: TGTGCCAGCAGCTTTCTCTCAGGACAGGGTTCCGGGGAGCTGTTTTTT. The variable domain in full, with the rest retrieved from reference TRBV5-5 and TRBJ2-2, is DAGVTQSPTHLIKTRGQQVTLRCSPISGHKSVSWYQQVLGQGPQFIFQYYEKEERGRGNFPDRFSARQFPNYSSELNVNALLLGDSALYLCASSFLSGQGSGELFFGEGSRLTVL.

The chain joins TRBV20-1 to TRBJ1-2; tentatively, D is TRBD1 (6 bases). The germline gives CDR1 DFQATT, CDR2 SNEGSKA (reference sequence). Between the trimmed V and J ends, which lost 5 bases and 6 bases, there was a span of 10 bases. This CDR3 region has 11 residues. For the CDR3, the DNA is TGCAGTGCTCCCAGGGGACATGGCTACACCTTC. Its protein is CSAPRGHGYTF.

The chain links TRBV21-1 to TRBJ1-5. TRBV21-1 is a pseudogene. The CDR3 contains 16 residues. CDR3 amino acids: CASSKSPEALNQPQHF. The CDR3 bases are TGTGCCAGCAGCAAATCCCCGGAGGCCCTCAATCAGCCCCAGCATTTT.

This clone was observed a handful of times. V and J are TRBV28 and TRBJ2-3; 10 nucleotides agree with TRBD2. There are 15 residues in the CDR3. CDR1 and CDR2 from the germline V gene are MDHEN and SYDVKM. The V and J ends lost 3 bases and 7 bases, in that order; junction bases with no gene match: 7. As DNA, the CDR3 is TGTGCCAGCAGTTTTCTAGCGGGAGATGGGAATACGCAGTATTTT. This gives the protein CASSFLAGDGNTQYF.

This clone appeared a single time. V and J are TRBV6-6 and TRBJ1-5; 9 bases map to TRBD1. CDR1 and CDR2 from the germline V gene are MNHNY and SVGAGI (reference sequence). This CDR3 is built from 15 residues. V shed 6 bases and J 5 bases; nucleotides not matched to a gene: 8. For the CDR3, the DNA is TGTGCCAGCAGGGGGGACAGGGATGGGTATCAGCCCCAGCATTTT. It codes for CASRGDRDGYQPQHF.

V usage is TRBV6-6 and J usage is TRBJ2-1; 13 nucleotides align to TRBD2. J gave up 8 bases and V 6 bases, and 10 bases lay outside the gene matches. The CDR3 length is 16 residues. Looked up from germline, CDR1 is MNHNY and CDR2 is SVGAGI (reference sequence). The CDR3, as DNA: TGTGCCAGCAGAAAAACCGGGACTAGCGGGAACTATGAGCAGTTCTTC. Translation: CASRKTGTSGNYEQFF.

V gene TRBV6-5 combines with J gene TRBJ2-5, with 13 nucleotides matching TRBD2. This CDR3 spans 16 amino acids. Germline loops: CDR1 MNHEY, CDR2 SVGAGI. Trimming at V came to 2 bases and at J to 5 bases, leaving 5 bases not matched to a gene. The CDR3 DNA follows: TGTGCCAGCAGTTACGGGACTAGCGGGGTGGAGGAGACCCAGTACTTC. Encoded protein: CASSYGTSGVEETQYF.

The chain employs TRBV30 and TRBJ2-5; no clear D. Trimming took 3 bases from V and 1 from J, leaving 12 bases between them. Germline V gives CDR1 GTSNPN, CDR2 SVGIG (reference sequence). This CDR3 spans 14 amino acids. For the CDR3, the DNA is TGTGCCTGGAGAGAAACAGCAAGCCAAGAGACCCAGTACTTC. It encodes CAWRETASQETQYF.

This chain uses TRBV28 with TRBJ1-2; 8 nucleotides agree with TRBD1. Germline V gene sequence: CDR1 MDHEN, CDR2 SYDVKM. The CDR3 is 14 residues long. V was clipped by 7 bases and J by 3 bases; unmatched bases: 7. The CDR3 nucleotides read TGTGCCAGCAAGTCCGCAGGGGGCGACTATGGCTACACCTTC. This codes for CASKSAGGDYGYTF.

As DNA, the CDR3 is TGTGCCAGCAGCTTAATAGCTAGTGGCACCGGGGAGCTGTTTTTT. It is translated as CASSLIASGTGELFF. The chain carries TRBV7-2 and TRBJ2-2; D unclear. V dropped 2 bases and J dropped 4 bases, with 11 bases sitting between them. In germline, CDR1 is SGHTA, CDR2 FQGNSA. The CDR3 spans 15 residues.

Notes on this clone: Additional DNA sequences in this sample encode the identical CDR3. The chain joins TRBV7-9 to TRBJ2-7; D may be TRBD2 (5 bases). The ends were cut back, 8 bases at V and 2 bases at J, with 10 bases in the middle. The CDR3 contains 12 residues. Germline loops: CDR1 SEHNR, CDR2 FQNEAQ (reference sequence). Here the CDR3 reads CASSRGAYEQYF. Here the CDR3 DNA reads TGTGCCAGCTCCCGGGGAGCCTACGAGCAGTACTTC.

The chain recombines TRBV5-1 with TRBJ2-7; 7 bases align to TRBD1. V lost 0 bases to trimming and J lost 2 bases; unmatched junction nucleotides: 5. The CDR3 is 15 residues long. Germline values: CDR1 SGHRS, CDR2 YFSETQ. CDR3 coding DNA: TGCGCCAGCAGCTTGGGGCAGGGGGAAACCTACGAGCAGTACTTC. It translates to CASSLGQGETYEQYF.

The chain joins TRBV7-2 to TRBJ2-6; TRBD1 might be the D (5 bases). The CDR3 totals 15 residues. Germline loops: CDR1 SGHTA, CDR2 FQGNSA. V lost 4 bases, J lost 4 bases, and 11 bases lay in between. The CDR3 sequence: CASSSRESGANVLTF. DNA for the CDR3: TGTGCCAGCAGCTCCAGGGAATCCGGGGCCAACGTCCTGACTTTC.

The gene calls are TRBV5-4 and TRBJ2-3; TRBD2 matches at 8 bases. Germline-derived CDR1 and CDR2 are SGHNT and YYREEE (reference sequence). CDR3 length equals 16 residues. The trim removed 1 base at V and 4 bases at J, leaving 8 bases unmatched. CDR3 sequence reads: CASSLLTGGASDTQYF. Written as DNA, the CDR3 is TGTGCCAGCAGCTTGTTGACCGGGGGGGCATCAGATACGCAGTATTTT. The whole variable domain, filled in from reference TRBV5-4 and TRBJ2-3, reads ETGVTQSPTHLIKTRGQQVTLRCSSQSGHNTVSWYQQALGQGPQFIFQYYREEENGRGNFPPRFSGLQFPNYSSELNVNALELDDSALYLCASSLLTGGASDTQYFGPGTRLTVL.

The chain is built from TRBV12-1 and TRBJ2-7; TRBD2, as called in the table, went unchecked against the DNA. TRBV12-1 is listed as a pseudogene. The CDR3 is 17 residues long. CDR3 nucleotide sequence: TGTGCCAGCAGCTCGTACGCACTAGCGGGGGGCTCCTACGAGCAGTACTTC. Translated: CASSSYALAGGSYEQYF.

This clone was picked up one time. The chain has TRBV10-3 and TRBJ2-7; 14 bases line up with TRBD2. The germline V gene encodes CDR1 ENHRY and CDR2 SYGVKD. This CDR3 is 16 amino acids long. Losses at the gene ends were 6 bases for V and 0 bases for J; bases not matched to a gene: 4. CDR3 nucleotides: TGTGCCATCAGGGCAGGGACTAGCGGGAGCTCCTACGAGCAGTACTTC. This codes for CAIRAGTSGSSYEQYF.

J is TRBJ1-3 and V is TRBV5-4, with D possibly matching TRBD1 (6 bases). The length of the CDR3 is 13 residues. V was cut by 10 bases and J by 2 bases, with 13 bases left in between. Germline V CDR1 and CDR2: SGHNT, YYREEE (reference sequence). The CDR3 reads CASGGAPGNTIYF. The CDR3 coding sequence is TGTGCCTCGGGGGGCGCGCCTGGAAACACCATATATTTT.

The gene calls are TRBV25-1 and TRBJ2-5; 10 nucleotides align to TRBD1. The length of the CDR3 is 13 residues. V was pared by 6 bases and J by 4 bases, with 2 bases of the junction left unmatched. CDR1 and CDR2 (germline): MGHDK, SYGVNS. CDR3 amino acids: CASRTGGGETQYF. The CDR3 DNA reads TGTGCCAGCAGGACAGGGGGCGGAGAGACCCAGTACTTC. The whole variable domain, filled in from reference TRBV25-1 and TRBJ2-5, reads EADIYQTPRYLVIGTGKKITLECSQTMGHDKMYWYQQDPGMELHLIHYSYGVNSTEKGDLSSESTVSRIRTEHFPLTLESARPSHTSQYLCASRTGGGETQYFGPGTRLLVL.

The chain uses TRBV27 and TRBJ1-1; D is uncertain. The CDR3 has 14 residues. V lost 1 base, J lost 4 bases, and 10 bases lay in between. Germline V gene data show CDR1 as MNHEY and CDR2 as SMNVEV (reference sequence). The CDR3 here is CASSLFPRGTEAFF. CDR3 DNA sequence: TGTGCCAGCAGTTTATTTCCCCGGGGCACTGAAGCTTTCTTT.

The chain combines TRBV4-3 with TRBJ2-7; D is perhaps TRBD2 (6 bases). Trimming took 3 bases from V and 4 from J, leaving 13 bases between them. CDR3 size: 14 residues. Germline V CDR1 and CDR2: LGHNA, YSLEER. The CDR3 region has the DNA TGCGCCAGCAGCCATAAAAGGGCGGGGTACGAGCAGTACTTC. Encoded protein: CASSHKRAGYEQYF.